This passage covers 21 T cell receptor beta chains from one sample sequenced in a study of blood T cell repertoires in COVID-19. TCRdb's table, derived via immunoSEQ multiplex PCR, lists solely in-frame clones and lacks some. Altogether about 110,000 clones are present, 65% to 75% being singletons, with the ten largest covering around 6.3%. The sequenced sample was peripheral blood. These receptors all stem from an older man with acute or convalescent COVID-19.

This clone was seen only once. The V gene is TRBV24-1, the J gene TRBJ2-3; the match to TRBD1 covers 9 bases. This CDR3 contains 17 residues. Germline V gives CDR1 KGHDR, CDR2 SFDVKD. V lost 4 bases to trimming and J lost 0 bases; unmatched junction nucleotides: 7. The chain's CDR3 is CATSEAGTGLSTDTQYF. The CDR3 nucleotides are TGTGCCACCAGTGAGGCCGGGACAGGGCTTAGCACAGATACGCAGTATTTT.

The chain uses TRBV5-6 and TRBJ1-6; no firm D call. Germline CDR1 SGHDT, CDR2 YYEEEE. The CDR3 runs to 15 residues. V dropped 4 bases and J dropped 7 bases, with 15 bases sitting between them. The CDR3, as DNA: TGTGCCAGCAGCCCCCCGCCAGTCCAGAATTCACCCCTCCACTTT. Translating it yields CASSPPPVQNSPLHF.

This chain joins TRBV5-5 and TRBJ1-4; D possibly corresponds to TRBD1 (6 bases). V was cut by 4 bases and J by 8 bases, with 15 bases left in between. The CDR3 extends over 14 amino acids. The germline CDR1 and CDR2 sequences are SGHKS and YYEKEE (reference sequence). The CDR3 reads CASSRTEFGEKLFF. DNA of the CDR3: TGTGCCAGCAGCCGGACAGAATTTGGCGAAAAACTGTTTTTT.

The chain carries TRBV7-2 and TRBJ2-4; 15 bases line up with TRBD2. Germline V lookup: CDR1 SGHTA, CDR2 FQGNSA. Trimming cost V 4 bases and J 5 bases; bases outside gene matches: 0. The CDR3 has 15 residues. Here the CDR3 DNA reads TGTGCCAGCAGCTGGACTAGCGGGAGGGAAAACATTCAGTACTTC. This sequence encodes CASSWTSGRENIQYF.

This clone was seen repeatedly, ten times or more. V and J are TRBV5-6 and TRBJ1-1; TRBD1 matches at 9 bases. The CDR3 extends over 13 amino acids. The V segment lost 4 bases and the J segment 11 bases; nucleotides outside the gene matches: 9. The V gene's germline CDR1 is SGHDT and CDR2 YYEEEE. The CDR3 reads CASSPLSQGAAFF. The CDR3 DNA is TGTGCCAGCAGCCCCTTATCACAGGGGGCGGCTTTCTTT. The full variable domain, with the rest looked up from reference TRBV5-6 and TRBJ1-1, is DAGVTQSPTHLIKTRGQQVTLRCSPKSGHDTVSWYQQALGQGPQFIFQYYEEEERQRGNFPDRFSGHQFPNYSSELNVNALLLGDSALYLCASSPLSQGAAFFGQGTRLTVV.

The chain has TRBV5-1 and TRBJ2-3; D is perhaps TRBD2 (5 bases). Trimming took off 0 bases at V and 5 bases at J, with 10 bases between the two ends. The V gene's germline CDR1 is SGHRS and CDR2 YFSETQ. The CDR3 runs to 14 residues. CDR3 sequence: CASSLDQAGDTQYF. The CDR3 DNA follows: TGCGCCAGCAGCTTGGACCAGGCGGGAGATACGCAGTATTTT.

The chain uses TRBV18 and TRBJ2-7; TRBD2 matches 7 bases. The CDR3 totals 15 residues. The germline CDR1 and CDR2 sequences are KGHSH and LQKENI. The V and J ends lost 0 bases and 5 bases, in that order; junction bases with no gene match: 7. DNA of the CDR3: TGTGCCAGCTCACCACCTCTAGCGGCAGGAGACGAGCAGTACTTC. This translates into CASSPPLAAGDEQYF.

The chain recombines TRBV7-2 with TRBJ2-7, with a tentative D call TRBD2 (5 bases). Deletions cut 7 bases from V and 3 bases from J, with 16 bases between. CDR1 and CDR2 (germline): SGHTA, FQGNSA. This CDR3 comprises 14 residues. This CDR3 is CASTLGARSYEQYF. DNA of the CDR3: TGTGCCAGCACCCTGGGAGCCCGGAGCTACGAGCAGTACTTC. Full variable domain (rest looked up from reference TRBV7-2 and TRBJ2-7): GAGVSQSPSNKVTEKGKDVELRCDPISGHTALYWYRQSLGQGLEFLIYFQGNSAPDKSGLPSDRFSAERTGGSVSTLTIQRTQQEDSAVYLCASTLGARSYEQYFGPGTRLTVT.

The rearrangement links TRBV5-8 to TRBJ2-1; 8 nucleotides agree with TRBD1. J was trimmed by 6 bases and V by 2 bases; bases with no gene match: 4. CDR3 length: 14 residues. Germline V gene lookup returns CDR1 SGHTS and CDR2 YDEGEE. The CDR3 reads CASSFRDRGNEQFF. The CDR3 DNA sequence: TGTGCCAGCAGCTTCAGAGACAGGGGCAATGAGCAGTTCTTC.

This chain links TRBV6-2 or TRBV6-3 with TRBJ2-7; possibly TRBD1 for D (6 bases). The V gene's germline CDR1 is MNHEY and CDR2 SVGEGT. The CDR3 sequence is 13 residues long. The germline V and J ends were trimmed by 6 bases and 1 base, with 10 bases remaining between them. The DNA for the CDR3 is TGTGCCAGCAGCTCCGGACAGTCCTACGAGCAGTACTTC. Residues: CASSSGQSYEQYF.

The chain employs TRBV28 and TRBJ2-1, with 8 positions matching TRBD2. This CDR3 has 13 amino acids. The germline gives CDR1 MDHEN, CDR2 SYDVKM. V dropped 8 bases and J dropped 3; count of bases not matched to a gene: 3. The CDR3 nucleotides read TGTGCCAGCCAGGCGGGAGGCTACAATGAGCAGTTCTTC. This translates into CASQAGGYNEQFF.

The chain combines TRBV3-1 (or the pseudogene TRBV3-2) with TRBJ1-4, with 7 bases aligning to TRBD1. The CDR3 has 12 residues. From germline, CDR1 is LGHDT and CDR2 YNNKEL (reference sequence). V gave up 8 bases and J gave up 4 bases; unmatched junction bases: 1. The CDR3 region is CASRQGNEKLFF. As DNA, the CDR3 is TGTGCCAGCCGACAGGGTAATGAAAAACTGTTTTTT.

The CDR3 loop is CASSQLAGALEQYF. The CDR3 region has the DNA TGTGCCAGCAGCCAACTAGCGGGAGCGCTCGAGCAGTACTTC. The chain is built from TRBV7-2 and TRBJ2-7; 11 bases map to TRBD2. Unmatched junction bases numbered 6, after V lost 5 bases and J lost 6 bases. The CDR3 extends over 14 amino acids. From germline, CDR1 is SGHTA and CDR2 FQGNSA. Filled out from reference TRBV7-2 and TRBJ2-7, the complete variable domain reads GAGVSQSPSNKVTEKGKDVELRCDPISGHTALYWYRQSLGQGLEFLIYFQGNSAPDKSGLPSDRFSAERTGGSVSTLTIQRTQQEDSAVYLCASSQLAGALEQYFGPGTRLTVT.

This chain uses TRBV6-6 with TRBJ1-3; 10 bases align to TRBD1. CDR1 and CDR2 from the germline V gene are MNHNY and SVGAGI (reference sequence). The V segment lost 4 bases and the J segment 9 bases; nucleotides outside the gene matches: 12. This CDR3 is 16 amino acids long. The DNA for the CDR3 is TGTGCCAGCAGTTCTAGCTCCGGGACAGGGGTTTCCACCATATATTTT. Protein: CASSSSSGTGVSTIYF.

V usage is TRBV18 and J usage is TRBJ2-5, with a tentative D call TRBD2 (5 bases). Trimming left V 6 bases short and J 4 bases short, with 18 bases between. Germline V CDR1 and CDR2: KGHSH, LQKENI. CDR3 length equals 15 residues. The CDR3 DNA reads TGTGCCAGCTCTCCCCCTAGTGTAGGAGGAGAGACCCAGTACTTC. Its translation is CASSPPSVGGETQYF.

This clone was seen a single time. The chain joins TRBV5-4 to TRBJ2-1; 13 bases fit TRBD2. V shed 3 bases, J shed 5 bases, and the junction held 2 bases outside the gene matches. This CDR3 is built from 15 residues. Germline V gives CDR1 SGHNT, CDR2 YYREEE (reference sequence). In nucleotides, the CDR3 is TGTGCCAGCAGCTCCGGGACTAGCGGGAACAATGAGCAGTTCTTC. Translating it yields CASSSGTSGNNEQFF.

This chain joins TRBV7-9 and TRBJ2-3; D gene uncertain. The CDR3 contains 13 residues. CDR1 SEHNR and CDR2 FQNEAQ come from the germline V gene (reference sequence). V was clipped by 5 bases and J by 3 bases, with 9 bases between them. Here the CDR3 reads CASSRAGTDTQYF. DNA for the CDR3: TGTGCCAGCAGCCGAGCAGGAACAGATACGCAGTATTTT.

V usage is TRBV11-2 and J usage is TRBJ1-6; TRBD1 might be the D (6 bases). V shed 3 bases and J shed 7 bases, with 10 bases lying between them. Germline CDR1 and CDR2: SGHAT and FQNNGV. The CDR3 covers 14 residues. In DNA, the CDR3 is TGTGCCAGCAGCTTCCGGGACAAAAATTCACCCCTCCACTTT. This sequence encodes CASSFRDKNSPLHF.

The chain links TRBV28 to TRBJ1-2; D possibly corresponds to TRBD1 (6 bases). Germline CDR1 and CDR2: MDHEN and SYDVKM. Trimming cost V 3 bases and J 6 bases, with 14 bases left between them. The CDR3 has 14 amino acids. The CDR3 protein is CASSLRGGGDGYTF. CDR3 DNA sequence: TGTGCCAGCAGTTTGAGAGGGGGGGGTGATGGCTACACCTTC.

The chain recombines TRBV28 with TRBJ1-5; D is ambiguous. Germline CDR1 and CDR2: MDHEN and SYDVKM. Trimming removed 2 bases at V and 5 bases at J, with 10 bases between. The CDR3 is 14 residues long. CDR3 DNA: TGTGCCAGCAGTTTAGCGTATCGGGATCAGCCCCAGCATTTT. Translated: CASSLAYRDQPQHF.

This clone was observed once. The rearrangement uses TRBV29-1 and TRBJ2-3; D not resolved. Between the trimmed V and J ends, which lost 2 bases and 5 bases, there was a span of 11 bases. There are 13 residues in the CDR3. Germline CDR1 and CDR2: SQVTM and ANQGSEA. The CDR3, as DNA: TGCAGCGTTGAACCCCTAGGTGGAGATACGCAGTATTTT. It codes for CSVEPLGGDTQYF.